This paragraph covers one T cell receptor beta chain sequence. The germline CDR1 and CDR2 sequences are SEHNR and FQNEAQ (reference sequence). The CDR3 runs to 14 residues. V lost 4 bases and J lost 3, with 13 bases in between. Sequenced by immunoSEQ multiplex PCR; TCRdb stores in-frame clones only, minus some. The repertoire holds over 45,000 clones, with 85% to 95% as singletons. The record originates from a study of graft-versus-host responses after intestinal transplantation. Study in general: As for transplant type, recipients had multivisceral, liver-intestinal, or isolated intestinal grafts. Anti-thymocyte globulin served as induction for all recipients, who then took tacrolimus and steroids for 3 to 4 years.

The chain is built from TRBV7-9 and TRBJ2-7; possibly TRBD2 for D (5 bases). This material consisted of PBMCs, taken around 820 days after a first intestinal transplant, on the day of a second. The receptor's source is a human patient who received an intestinal transplant, so some T cells may come from the graft donor. The CDR3: CASSSRTLDYEQYF. The DNA of the CDR3 is TGTGCCAGCAGCTCAAGGACTTTGGACTACGAGCAGTACTTC.